Following are 21 T cell receptor beta chains from one sample sequenced in a study of T cells in Graves' hyperthyroidism and ophthalmopathy (dated by TCRdb to between 2018 and 2021). The protocol used for the library was multiplex PCR. These reads were obtained on an Illumina HiSeq 2000. The TCR beta CDR3 regions were amplified from RNA transcripts. For the first round of RT-PCR on the TCR CDR3, the HTBI primer set was used together with the Qiagen OneStep RT-PCR kit. Starting from the raw public reads, TCRdb applied fastp trimming at Q25, assembled clones with MiXCR and retained in-frame beta chains. Each entry is one CDR3 protein sequence, shown with its most common DNA and genes. In this sample the table shows about 320,000 distinct CDR3 sequences, roughly 15% of which occur a single time. In total, the top ten clones hold roughly a third of the sample. The specimen was blood. These receptors originate from a man in his thirties or forties with Graves' hyperthyroidism.

This clonotype was counted a few times. The gene calls are TRBV7-9 and TRBJ2-3; 8 bases map to TRBD2. Per germline, CDR1 SEHNR and CDR2 FQNEAQ (reference sequence). This CDR3 has 13 residues. V trimming: 5 bases; J trimming: 4 bases; junction bases outside the gene matches: 2. CDR3 DNA: TGTGCCAGCAGCAAGGGACTAGCAGATACGCAGTATTTT. This sequence encodes CASSKGLADTQYF. Looking up the rest from reference TRBV7-9 and TRBJ2-3 gives the full variable domain: DTGVSQNPRHKITKRGQNVTFRCDPISEHNRLYWYRQTLGQGPEFLTYFQNEAQLEKSRLLSDRFSAERPKGSFSTLEIQRTEQGDSAMYLCASSKGLADTQYFGPGTRLTVL.

The table lists this clonotype with a few counts. This chain links TRBV7-3 with TRBJ2-3; TRBD2 agrees at 11 bases. Germline CDR1 and CDR2: SGHTA and FQGTGA. Trimming cost V 3 bases and J 2 bases; bases outside gene matches: 4. The CDR3 loop spans 16 amino acids. Here the CDR3 reads CASSLGTSGYTDTQYF. CDR3 nucleotide sequence: TGTGCCAGCAGCTTGGGGACTAGCGGATACACAGATACGCAGTATTTT. Full variable domain (remainder filled in from reference TRBV7-3 and TRBJ2-3): GAGVSQTPSNKVTEKGKYVELRCDPISGHTALYWYRQSLGQGPEFLIYFQGTGAADDSGLPNDRFFAVRPEGSVSTLKIQRTERGDSAVYLCASSLGTSGYTDTQYFGPGTRLTVL.

The gene calls are TRBV30 and TRBJ2-3, with D perhaps matching TRBD1 (5 bases). V lost 4 bases, J lost 4 bases, and 15 bases lay in between. The CDR3 consists of 14 residues. In germline, CDR1 is GTSNPN, CDR2 SVGIG (reference sequence). This chain's CDR3 is CAWNRQTHADTQYF. The CDR3 DNA sequence: TGTGCCTGGAACAGGCAAACTCACGCAGATACGCAGTATTTT.

This clonotype was found many times. The chain has TRBV12-3 or TRBV12-4 and TRBJ2-3; 7 bases line up with TRBD2. The CDR3 totals 15 residues. Losses at the gene ends were 5 bases for V and 4 bases for J; bases not matched to a gene: 9. The CDR3 region has the DNA TGTGCCAGCAGTCCGACGACGGGAGGTGCAGATACGCAGTATTTT. Translation: CASSPTTGGADTQYF.

This clonotype was recorded at least ten times. V is TRBV20-1 and J is TRBJ1-1; no definite D call. Germline loops: CDR1 DFQATT, CDR2 SNEGSKA (reference sequence). The CDR3 is 13 amino acids. The V and J ends lost 4 bases and 0 bases respectively, with 9 bases between them. Here the CDR3 reads CSAMNGLNTEAFF. The CDR3 DNA reads as TGCAGTGCTATGAACGGGCTGAACACTGAAGCTTTCTTT.

This clonotype was observed many times. The chain couples TRBV30 to TRBJ2-7; possible D gene TRBD2, 5 bases. This CDR3 has 15 amino acids. V was cut by 0 bases and J by 2 bases, with 14 bases left in between. CDR1 and CDR2 (germline): GTSNPN, SVGIG (reference sequence). The CDR3 reads CAWSVDSPSAYEQYF. CDR3 coding DNA: TGTGCCTGGAGTGTGGACTCGCCTTCCGCCTACGAGCAGTACTTC.

Ten or more counts support this clonotype. The chain combines TRBV28 with TRBJ2-1; D remains ambiguous. Trimming shortened V by 3 bases and J by 1 base, and 7 bases separated the two germline ends. The CDR3 consists of 14 residues. Germline lookup yields CDR1 MDHEN and CDR2 SYDVKM. CDR3 in DNA: TGTGCCAGCAGTTTGCCAGAATCCTACAATGAGCAGTTCTTC. Translating gives CASSLPESYNEQFF.

This clonotype was counted ten times or more. DNA of the CDR3: TGCGCCAGCTCCGCCTCGACAGGTGAGGCTTTCTTT. It specifies CASSASTGEAFF. The V gene is TRBV5-1, the J gene TRBJ1-1, with D perhaps TRBD1 (6 bases). V was trimmed by 7 bases and J by 11 bases, leaving 18 bases between them. The germline V gene has CDR1 SGHRS and CDR2 YFSETQ. CDR3 length: 12 residues.

The chain's CDR3 is CASSYGTSGSGTGELFF. In DNA form, the CDR3 reads TGTGCCAGCAGTTACGGGACTAGCGGGAGTGGGACCGGGGAGCTGTTTTTT. The chain carries TRBV6-5 and TRBJ2-2; 14 nucleotides line up with TRBD2. The CDR3 runs 17 residues. V gave up 2 bases and J gave up 5 bases; unmatched junction bases: 4. Germline values: CDR1 MNHEY, CDR2 SVGAGI.

On this clonotype: Just one base apart from a much larger clone, this may be a read error. The chain carries TRBV28 and TRBJ1-2; TRBD1 aligns across 8 bases. This CDR3 contains 14 residues. The V gene's germline CDR1 is MDHEN and CDR2 SYDVKM. The CDR3 protein is CASSLRDRSYGYAF. The CDR3, as DNA: TGTGCCAGCAGTTTACGGGACAGGAGCTATGGCTACGCCTTC.

The chain combines TRBV7-9 with TRBJ2-7; 7 nucleotides align to TRBD1. The CDR3 spans 13 residues. The V gene end was trimmed by 5 bases and the J gene end by 9 bases; junction bases not matched to a gene: 10. The V gene's germline CDR1 is SEHNR and CDR2 FQNEAQ (reference sequence). This CDR3 reads CASSRDSSPGQYF. DNA for the CDR3: TGTGCCAGCAGCCGGGACAGCTCCCCGGGGCAGTACTTC.

This clonotype was detected many times. The genes are TRBV2 and TRBJ2-7, with D hard to call. Germline CDR1 SNHLY, CDR2 FYNNEI. The CDR3 extends over 12 amino acids. Deletions cut 7 bases from V and 2 bases from J, with 9 bases between. The DNA for the CDR3 is TGTGCCAGCACCCGCTCCCCCTACGAGCAGTACTTC. Translated, it gives CASTRSPYEQYF.

The chain couples TRBV7-3 to TRBJ1-1, with TRBD1 as a possible D gene (6 bases). CDR1 is SGHTA and CDR2 is FQGTGA in the germline V gene. V was shortened by 5 bases and J by 1 base, with 14 bases between the two germline ends. The CDR3 has 15 residues. The CDR3: CASSRQVAENTEAFF. The CDR3 DNA is TGTGCCAGCAGCCGACAGGTTGCGGAGAACACTGAAGCTTTCTTT.

The chain uses TRBV19 and TRBJ1-5; D may be TRBD1 (6 bases). Germline CDR1 and CDR2: LNHDA and SQIVND (reference sequence). Trimming cost V 1 base and J 3 bases, with 22 bases left between them. The CDR3 extends over 19 amino acids. The CDR3 here is CASSIAGGRVSALNQPQHF. CDR3 nucleotides: TGTGCCAGTAGTATAGCCGGGGGGCGCGTCTCAGCCCTCAATCAGCCCCAGCATTTT. Full variable domain (rest looked up from reference TRBV19 and TRBJ1-5): DGGITQSPKYLFRKEGQNVTLSCEQNLNHDAMYWYRQDPGQGLRLIYYSQIVNDFQKGDIAEGYSVSREKKESFPLTVTSAQKNPTAFYLCASSIAGGRVSALNQPQHFGDGTRLSIL.

This clonotype came up a few times. A read error may explain this, as a much larger clone is one base away. The chain has TRBV30 and TRBJ2-5; D ambiguous. Looked up from germline, CDR1 is GTSNPN and CDR2 is SVGIG (reference sequence). The CDR3 contains 11 residues. The CDR3 bases are TGTGCCCGGAGTGTGAGGGAGACCCAGTACTTC. It encodes CARSVRETQYF. Full variable domain (remainder filled in from reference TRBV30 and TRBJ2-5): SQTIHQWPATLVQPVGSPLSLECTVEGTSNPNLYWYRQAAGRGLQLLFYSVGIGQISSEVPQNLSASRPQDRQFILSSKKLLLSDSGFYLCARSVRETQYFGPGTRLLVL.

This clonotype was recorded many times. The chain combines TRBV6-2 or TRBV6-3 with TRBJ2-7; no firm D call. Trimming cost V 5 bases and J 1 base, with 9 bases left between them. This CDR3 has 13 residues. In germline, CDR1 is MNHEY, CDR2 SVGEGT. CDR3 sequence reads: CASSRATSYEQYF. CDR3 in DNA: TGTGCCAGCAGTCGGGCCACGTCCTACGAGCAGTACTTC.

This clonotype showed up many times. The chain links TRBV5-1 to TRBJ1-1, with D possibly TRBD1 on 5 matching bases. The CDR3 is made up of 14 amino acids. Germline CDR1 and CDR2: SGHRS and YFSETQ. V lost 6 bases, J lost 0 bases, and 12 bases lay in between. The CDR3 nucleotides are TGCGCCAGCACGATGGGGGGGTTGAACACTGAAGCTTTCTTT. The encoded protein is CASTMGGLNTEAFF.

This clonotype was observed many times. The chain joins TRBV2 to TRBJ2-5; TRBD2 aligns across 11 bases. The CDR3 extends over 15 amino acids. Germline V gene data show CDR1 as SNHLY and CDR2 as FYNNEI. After removal of 0 bases from V and 7 bases from J, the junction contained 4 bases not matched to a gene. The CDR3 coding sequence is TGTGCCAGCAGTGAAGCACTAGCGGGGGCCCCGACCCAGTACTTC. This codes for CASSEALAGAPTQYF.

This clonotype was observed a handful of times. V usage is TRBV12-3 or TRBV12-4 and J usage is TRBJ2-3, with D perhaps TRBD2 (6 bases). The ends were cut back, 3 bases at V and 0 bases at J, with 13 bases in the middle. The CDR3 loop spans 16 amino acids. The CDR3 protein is CASSFWRGASTDTQYF. For the CDR3, the DNA is TGTGCCAGCAGTTTTTGGCGGGGTGCTAGCACAGATACGCAGTATTTT.

The rearrangement joins TRBV4-2 to TRBJ1-1; no clear D gene. Trimming removed 0 bases at V and 11 bases at J, with 16 bases between. The CDR3 is 14 amino acids. Germline values: CDR1 LGHNA, CDR2 YNFKEQ. The CDR3 bases are TGTGCCAGCAGCCAAGAAGGGCGAGGAGGGATCGCTTTCTTT. It encodes CASSQEGRGGIAFF.

The chain joins TRBV9 to TRBJ2-3; the D gene is possibly TRBD2 (5 bases). The V end lost 3 bases, the J end lost 6 bases, and 17 bases lay between the germline ends. Germline V gene sequence: CDR1 SGDLS, CDR2 YYNGEE. CDR3 length: 15 residues. The CDR3 is CASSDGHSTRDTQYF. The DNA of the CDR3 is TGTGCCAGCAGCGACGGCCACTCTACTAGGGATACGCAGTATTTT. Complete variable domain (other parts from reference TRBV9 and TRBJ2-3): DSGVTQTPKHLITATGQRVTLRCSPRSGDLSVYWYQQSLDQGLQFLIQYYNGEERAKGNILERFSAQQFPDLHSELNLSSLELGDSALYFCASSDGHSTRDTQYFGPGTRLTVL.